The 13 T cell receptor beta chains below were found in one sample sequenced in a study of technical replicates of blood from a handful of donors. The assay was immunoSEQ multiplex PCR, and TCRdb's table has in-frame clones only and misses some. The data hold fewer than 100,000 clones, with 95% to 97% observed a single time. What was sequenced was T cells isolated from PBMCs. The receptors derive from a human donor in good health.

The rearrangement links TRBV30 to TRBJ1-2, with a tentative D call TRBD1 (5 bases). The CDR3 loop spans 13 amino acids. Germline loops: CDR1 GTSNPN, CDR2 SVGIG (reference sequence). Trimming left V 3 bases short and J 3 bases short, with 11 bases between. The CDR3 DNA follows: TGTGCCTGGAGCCAGGGAGGAGACTATGGCTACACCTTC. Encoded protein: CAWSQGGDYGYTF.

The CDR3 nucleotides are TGTGCCAGCTCTGGGACTATAAGGGTGAATGAGCAGTTCTTC. The encoded protein is CASSGTIRVNEQFF. The rearrangement uses TRBV7-9 and TRBJ2-1, with TRBD2 matching over 7 bases. The CDR3 is 14 amino acids. The ends lost 8 bases at V and 7 bases at J; junction bases unmatched: 11. Germline V CDR1 and CDR2: SEHNR, FQNEAQ (reference sequence).

The chain has TRBV29-1 and TRBJ1-1; no clear D. Trimming took 4 bases from V and 4 from J, leaving 22 bases between them. This CDR3 is built from 16 residues. In germline, CDR1 is SQVTM, CDR2 ANQGSEA. The CDR3, as DNA: TGCAGCGTTGTTAAGAAGTCTTTTAGGAGAGCCACTGAAGCTTTCTTT. Its protein product is CSVVKKSFRRATEAFF.

V usage is TRBV6-6 and J usage is TRBJ1-2; perhaps TRBD1 as D (6 bases). The CDR3 has 16 residues. Trimming shortened V by 0 bases and J by 6 bases, and 17 bases separated the two germline ends. The germline V gene encodes CDR1 MNHNY and CDR2 SVGAGI (reference sequence). The CDR3 DNA reads TGTGCCAGCAGTTACTCGAGACAGGACATCCTCCATGGCTACACCTTC. The encoded protein is CASSYSRQDILHGYTF.

This clone has only one observation. The gene calls are TRBV5-1 and TRBJ1-2; D gene uncertain. Trimming shortened V by 5 bases and J by 6 bases, and 14 bases separated the two germline ends. CDR1 is SGHRS, CDR2 YFSETQ, per germline. The CDR3 length is 13 residues. In DNA, the CDR3 is TGCGCCAGCAGGCTTGGGAGAGGTGATGGCTACACCTTC. This sequence encodes CASRLGRGDGYTF.

V usage is TRBV19 and J usage is TRBJ1-4; weak D call: TRBD1 (5 bases). V lost 3 bases, J lost 6 bases, and 8 bases lay in between. Germline CDR1 LNHDA, CDR2 SQIVND (reference sequence). CDR3 length: 13 amino acids. CDR3 sequence (DNA): TGTGCCAGTAGTATGGCGGGGGATGAAAAACTGTTTTTT. Residues: CASSMAGDEKLFF.

Written as DNA, the CDR3 is TGCGCCAGCAGCCAAGCGGGCAGCGGGGGCTACACCTTC. Translated, it gives CASSQAGSGGYTF. The chain carries TRBV4-1 and TRBJ1-2, with D uncertain. The germline CDR1 and CDR2 sequences are MGHRA and YSYEKL. The V end lost 1 base, the J end lost 8 bases, and 11 bases lay between the germline ends. The CDR3 contains 13 residues.

The V call is TRBV11-1, the J call TRBJ2-1; 7 bases fit TRBD1. Unmatched junction bases numbered 6, after V lost 5 bases and J lost 5 bases. Germline V lookup: CDR1 SGHAT, CDR2 FQDESV (reference sequence). The CDR3 extends over 14 amino acids. The CDR3 protein is CASSPTGMDNEQFF. Here the CDR3 DNA reads TGTGCCAGCAGCCCGACAGGGATGGACAATGAGCAGTTCTTC.

The gene calls are TRBV19 and TRBJ1-2, with TRBD1 matching over 9 bases. The length of the CDR3 is 15 residues. CDR1 and CDR2 from the germline V gene are LNHDA and SQIVND (reference sequence). Trimming at V came to 8 bases and at J to 8 bases, leaving 15 bases not matched to a gene. CDR3 sequence (DNA): TGTGCCAGTGACGATCGACAGGGGGTCGCGGGAGGCTACACCTTC. The encoded protein is CASDDRQGVAGGYTF.

The V call is TRBV4-1, the J call TRBJ2-1, with TRBD2 matching over 11 bases. The CDR3 length is 19 residues. Germline trimming cut 4 bases from V and 12 bases from J; bases unmatched to any gene: 23. From germline, CDR1 is MGHRA and CDR2 YSYEKL. The CDR3 spells CASSRGRFAGTSGGGGQFF. CDR3 DNA sequence: TGCGCCAGCAGCCGAGGCCGCTTCGCCGGGACTAGCGGAGGTGGGGGGCAGTTCTTC.

The V gene is TRBV28, the J gene TRBJ1-4; maybe TRBD1 (5 bases). V was clipped by 5 bases and J by 5 bases, with 18 bases between them. Germline lookup yields CDR1 MDHEN and CDR2 SYDVKM. The CDR3 has 16 residues. The DNA for the CDR3 is TGTGCCAGCAGTGGAGGCAGGAGGGGCCCGAATGAAAAACTGTTTTTT. Translation: CASSGGRRGPNEKLFF. Filled out from reference TRBV28 and TRBJ1-4, the complete variable domain reads DVKVTQSSRYLVKRTGEKVFLECVQDMDHENMFWYRQDPGLGLRLIYFSYDVKMKEKGDIPEGYSVSREKKERFSLILESASTNQTSMYLCASSGGRRGPNEKLFFGSGTQLSVL.

The CDR3: CASSRDYSIQYF. For the CDR3, the DNA is TGTGCCAGCAGTAGGGACTATTCCATTCAGTACTTC. The V gene is TRBV6-1, the J gene TRBJ2-4; 7 positions agree with TRBD2. The V segment lost 5 bases and the J segment 9 bases; nucleotides outside the gene matches: 4. This CDR3 is built from 12 residues. The germline V gene encodes CDR1 MNHNS and CDR2 SASEGT.

This chain links TRBV19 with TRBJ2-1; tentatively, D is TRBD2 (6 bases). The CDR3 length is 13 residues. Deletions cut 2 bases from V and 7 bases from J, with 9 bases between. Germline assignment: CDR1 LNHDA and CDR2 SQIVND (reference sequence). The CDR3 sequence: CASSISSANEQFF. In DNA, the CDR3 is TGTGCCAGTAGTATATCTAGCGCAAATGAGCAGTTCTTC.